This entry lists 19 T cell receptor beta chains sequenced from one sample in a study of spatial heterogeneity in lung cancer. One entry per CDR3 protein results from TCRdb running MiXCR on the 5' RACE reads. Of some 85,000 distinct CDR3 sequences in the sample, approximately 20% were seen once. Time point indicated: sample taken at primary tumor resection. Whole RNA came from tumor, nontumor lung or frozen PBMC and was sequenced without being sorted. The sequencing here drew on PBMCs, taken at surgery. Every receptor here comes from a male donor with early-stage non-small cell lung cancer.

This clonotype was found a few times. The gene calls are TRBV29-1 and TRBJ2-3, with TRBD1 matching over 9 bases. The CDR3 contains 14 residues. Per the germline V gene, CDR1 is SQVTM and CDR2 is ANQGSEA. The ends lost 5 bases at V and 5 bases at J; junction bases unmatched: 8. The CDR3 sequence: CSVTGTGMIDTQYF. CDR3 in DNA: TGCAGCGTTACCGGGACAGGGATGATAGATACGCAGTATTTT.

This clonotype was seen a handful of times. The chain links TRBV5-1 to TRBJ1-2; the D gene is possibly TRBD1 (5 bases). This CDR3 is 13 amino acids long. The germline V gene has CDR1 SGHRS and CDR2 YFSETQ. Between the trimmed V and J ends, which lost 2 bases and 8 bases, there was a span of 13 bases. The CDR3 loop reads CASSFDSLTGYTF. The CDR3, as DNA: TGCGCCAGCAGCTTCGACAGCCTTACGGGCTACACCTTC.

In this sample, this clonotype turned up many times. The chain combines TRBV11-2 with TRBJ1-1; 7 nucleotides align to TRBD1. The CDR3 consists of 15 residues. In germline, CDR1 is SGHAT, CDR2 FQNNGV. V dropped 6 bases and J dropped 3; count of bases not matched to a gene: 10. CDR3 protein: CASSGVGTVDTEAFF. As DNA, the CDR3 is TGTGCCAGCAGTGGGGTCGGGACAGTAGACACTGAAGCTTTCTTT.

This clonotype was detected only a few times. This chain connects TRBV27 to TRBJ2-7, with a tentative D call TRBD2 (6 bases). Trimming shortened V by 4 bases and J by 3 bases, and 13 bases separated the two germline ends. The CDR3 sequence is 14 residues long. The germline V gene has CDR1 MNHEY and CDR2 SMNVEV (reference sequence). CDR3 residues: CASSSQVGGYEQYF. CDR3 nucleotide sequence: TGTGCCAGCAGTTCACAAGTGGGGGGCTACGAGCAGTACTTC.

This clonotype was counted between two and nine times. The genes are TRBV3-1 and TRBJ2-7; the D is unclear. CDR3 length equals 12 residues. The germline CDR1 and CDR2 sequences are LGHDT and YNNKEL (reference sequence). V lost 3 bases to trimming and J lost 7 bases, with 10 bases between them. DNA for the CDR3: TGTGCCAGCAGCCACCGTGGAGAAGAGCAGTACTTC. Its protein is CASSHRGEEQYF.

The J gene is TRBJ2-1, the V gene TRBV20-1, with TRBD2 matching over 7 bases. The CDR3 is 14 residues long. J gave up 0 bases and V 6 bases, and 5 bases lay outside the gene matches. CDR1 is DFQATT, CDR2 SNEGSKA, per germline (reference sequence). CDR3 nucleotide sequence: TGCAGTGCCCAAGCGGGGCTCTCCTACAATGAGCAGTTCTTC. This gives the protein CSAQAGLSYNEQFF.

The chain is built from TRBV7-9 and TRBJ2-1; D gene uncertain. V shed 0 bases and J shed 8 bases, with 8 bases lying between them. The CDR3 runs 13 residues. Germline V gene data show CDR1 as SEHNR and CDR2 as FQNEAQ (reference sequence). CDR3 nucleotides: TGTGCCAGCAGCTTAGCAGGTACCGATGAGCAGTTCTTC. This translates into CASSLAGTDEQFF. Combining the CDR3 with reference TRBV7-9 and TRBJ2-1 gives the whole variable domain DTGVSQNPRHKITKRGQNVTFRCDPISEHNRLYWYRQTLGQGPEFLTYFQNEAQLEKSRLLSDRFSAERPKGSFSTLEIQRTEQGDSAMYLCASSLAGTDEQFFGPGTRLTVL.

The chain employs TRBV4-2 and TRBJ2-7; 9 nucleotides match TRBD1. V was pared by 0 bases and J by 5 bases, with 8 bases of the junction left unmatched. Germline V gene data show CDR1 as LGHNA and CDR2 as YNFKEQ. This CDR3 contains 16 residues. The CDR3 loop reads CASSQEGQGGDNEQYF. The CDR3 coding sequence is TGTGCCAGCAGCCAAGAGGGACAGGGAGGCGACAACGAGCAGTACTTC.

This clonotype was counted only a few times. The rearrangement uses TRBV10-1 and TRBJ2-4; TRBD2 agrees at 7 bases. V was pared by 2 bases and J by 1 base, with 5 bases of the junction left unmatched. Per the germline V gene, CDR1 is WNHNN and CDR2 is SYGVQD (reference sequence). This CDR3 contains 16 residues. The CDR3 sequence is CASSESRRGAKNIQYF. CDR3 DNA: TGCGCCAGCAGTGAGAGCAGGCGGGGGGCCAAAAACATTCAGTACTTC.

This clonotype was observed a handful of times. This sequence joins TRBV30 and TRBJ1-4; a weak D match, TRBD1 (5 bases). Germline CDR1 is GTSNPN and CDR2 is SVGIG (reference sequence). The CDR3 consists of 16 residues. With 4 bases removed from V and 0 bases from J, the gap between germline ends came to 15 bases. In DNA, the CDR3 is TGTGCCTGGAAAAATCAGGGCACGGCAACTAATGAAAAACTGTTTTTT. Its translation: CAWKNQGTATNEKLFF. Full variable domain (rest looked up from reference TRBV30 and TRBJ1-4): SQTIHQWPATLVQPVGSPLSLECTVEGTSNPNLYWYRQAAGRGLQLLFYSVGIGQISSEVPQNLSASRPQDRQFILSSKKLLLSDSGFYLCAWKNQGTATNEKLFFGSGTQLSVL.

V and J are TRBV6-2 or TRBV6-3 and TRBJ2-2, with 7 bases that match TRBD2. J lost 7 bases, V lost 7 bases, and 12 bases had no gene match. This CDR3 contains 15 residues. CDR1 is MNHEY, CDR2 SVGEGT, per germline. Written as DNA, the CDR3 is TGTGCCAGCAAGCTCCGTAGCGGGTACATCGGGGAGCTGTTTTTT. It yields the protein CASKLRSGYIGELFF.

The sample holds many counts of this clonotype. The CDR3 is CASSRYSSVTYEQYF. CDR3 bases: TGTGCCAGCAGCCGGTACAGTTCAGTTACCTACGAGCAGTACTTC. The chain carries TRBV3-1 and TRBJ2-7; no definite D call. This CDR3 spans 15 amino acids. CDR1 and CDR2 (germline): LGHDT, YNNKEL (reference sequence). V lost 4 bases and J lost 2, with 15 bases in between.

The rearrangement uses TRBV7-6 and TRBJ2-1; tentative D call: TRBD2 (6 bases). Trimming took off 5 bases at V and 10 bases at J, with 12 bases between the two ends. CDR1 and CDR2 from the germline V gene are SGHVS and FNYEAQ. This CDR3 region has 12 residues. The CDR3: CASSQGGAEQFF. CDR3 DNA: TGTGCCAGCAGCCAAGGCGGGGCCGAGCAGTTCTTC.

This rearrangement joins TRBV9 to TRBJ2-5; 7 bases map to TRBD1. V shed 3 bases, J shed 2 bases, and the junction held 7 bases outside the gene matches. Germline-derived CDR1 and CDR2 are SGDLS and YYNGEE. This CDR3 spans 15 amino acids. The CDR3 DNA sequence: TGTGCCAGCAGCGCCCTGACAGGGACGCAAGAGACCCAGTACTTC. Amino acid sequence: CASSALTGTQETQYF.

This sequence joins TRBV7-9 and TRBJ2-7; 7 positions match TRBD1. V lost 2 bases, J lost 6 bases, and 4 bases stayed unmatched. In germline, CDR1 is SEHNR, CDR2 FQNEAQ (reference sequence). The CDR3 sequence is 13 residues long. The CDR3 spells CASSLTSGGEQYF. CDR3 nucleotides: TGTGCCAGCAGCTTAACCTCAGGGGGCGAGCAGTACTTC.

This clonotype was counted a few times. V and J are TRBV29-1 and TRBJ2-2; no firm D call. The CDR3 is 14 residues long. V lost 4 bases to trimming and J lost 7 bases, with 16 bases between them. Per germline, CDR1 SQVTM and CDR2 ANQGSEA. The CDR3 spells CSVAHRAPGGELFF. CDR3 bases: TGCAGCGTTGCGCATAGAGCCCCAGGCGGGGAGCTGTTTTTT.

This clonotype was counted a few times. The J gene is TRBJ1-2, the V gene TRBV6-2 or TRBV6-3, with D unclear. The germline gives CDR1 MNHEY, CDR2 SVGEGT. With 5 bases removed from V and 1 base from J, the gap between germline ends came to 8 bases. CDR3 length: 13 amino acids. This CDR3 reads CASSPNINYGYTF. CDR3 sequence (DNA): TGTGCCAGCAGTCCAAATATTAACTATGGCTACACCTTC.

This clonotype was counted between two and nine times. The chain joins TRBV29-1 to TRBJ2-3; 12 bases are a match to TRBD2. The trim removed 1 base at V and 0 bases at J, leaving 8 bases unmatched. The CDR3 contains 18 residues. Germline CDR1 and CDR2: SQVTM and ANQGSEA. The CDR3: CSVEGLAGATPSTDTQYF. CDR3 DNA sequence: TGCAGCGTTGAAGGACTAGCGGGAGCGACTCCTAGCACAGATACGCAGTATTTT.

In this sample, this clonotype turned up a few times. This rearrangement joins TRBV20-1 to TRBJ1-2; D may be TRBD1 (5 bases). V dropped 2 bases and J dropped 5 bases, with 12 bases sitting between them. The CDR3 is made up of 13 amino acids. Looked up from germline, CDR1 is DFQATT and CDR2 is SNEGSKA (reference sequence). CDR3: CSARPGTDYGYTF. In DNA form, the CDR3 reads TGCAGTGCTAGACCCGGGACCGATTATGGCTACACCTTC.